This T cell receptor (beta chain) was found in a study of T-cell memory formation after mild COVID-19. Study-wide background: Largely, the TCR clusters proved donor specific. Study observations and caveats: Detection of some responders pre-infection suggested pre-existing cross-reactive memory T cells participated.

This clonotype was seen at least ten times. Its antigen remains unidentified. TCRdb redid the calling of the 5' RACE reads with MiXCR, one entry per CDR3 protein. The data hold 120,000 to 150,000 distinct CDR3 sequences, with over 6% observed a single time. The sequence was obtained from an adult woman who had mild COVID-19 (a few samples of this study predate the infection). Cell type and time point are not known. Sequencing input: PBMCs or a T cell subset sorted from them (not recorded which).

CDR3 nucleotide sequence: TGCGCCAGCAGCCAATTCCTAGCGGGAGGGGGCAATGAGCAGTTCTTC. Residues: CASSQFLAGGGNEQFF. The chain has TRBV4-3 and TRBJ2-1, with 12 bases fitting TRBD2. The V gene end was trimmed by 2 bases and the J gene end by 6 bases; junction bases not matched to a gene: 5. Germline lookup yields CDR1 LGHNA and CDR2 YSLEER. This CDR3 region has 16 residues.